Sequencing of this T cell receptor (beta chain) was carried out in a study of T cell changes during pregnancy in multiple sclerosis. CDR1 MDHEN and CDR2 SYDVKM come from the germline V gene. V lost 3 bases and J lost 1, with 6 bases in between. The CDR3 sequence is 13 residues long. TCRdb's copy holds only in-frame clones and misses some; the assay was immunoSEQ multiplex PCR. The table has under 80,000 clones, around 90% seen once; the top ten hold 1.5% to 2%. The chain carries TRBV28 and TRBJ2-5; no clear D. The receptor comes from a female donor with multiple sclerosis, enrolled in a pregnancy study. Sample: peripheral blood, taken in the first trimester of pregnancy. As DNA, the CDR3 is TGTGCCAGCAGTTTTGGCAGCCAAGAGACCCAGTACTTC. It specifies CASSFGSQETQYF.